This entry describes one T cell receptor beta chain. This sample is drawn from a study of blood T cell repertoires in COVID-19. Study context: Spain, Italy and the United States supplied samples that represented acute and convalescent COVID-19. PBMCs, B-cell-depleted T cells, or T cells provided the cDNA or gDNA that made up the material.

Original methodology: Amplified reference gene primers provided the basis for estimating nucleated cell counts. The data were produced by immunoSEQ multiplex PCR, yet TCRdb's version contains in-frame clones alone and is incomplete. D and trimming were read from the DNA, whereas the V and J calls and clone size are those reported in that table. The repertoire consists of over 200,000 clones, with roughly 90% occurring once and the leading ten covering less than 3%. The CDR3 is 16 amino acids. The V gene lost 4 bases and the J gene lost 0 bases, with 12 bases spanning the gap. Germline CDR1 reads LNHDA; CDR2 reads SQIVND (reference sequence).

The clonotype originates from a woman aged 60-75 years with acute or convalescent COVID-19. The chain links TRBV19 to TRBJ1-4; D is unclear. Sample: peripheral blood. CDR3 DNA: TGTGCCAGTAGTACGCCCCCAGGCTCAACTAATGAAAAACTGTTTTTT. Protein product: CASSTPPGSTNEKLFF.